This T cell receptor beta chain was captured in a study of identifying expanded T cells in peripheral blood. Clones were sequenced by immunoSEQ multiplex PCR, and TCRdb holds only the in-frame ones, with some missing. The top ten clones hold roughly 3.5% of a sample with 60,000 to 80,000 clones, roughly 88% of them seen once. Trimming cost V 0 bases and J 0 bases, with 6 bases left between them. The germline gives CDR1 SGHRS, CDR2 YFSETQ. This CDR3 is built from 14 residues. The sequenced sample was blood. This clonotype was sampled from a person aged 18 to 75 in good health. This chain links TRBV5-1 with TRBJ2-5, with D possibly being TRBD1 (6 bases). CDR3 bases: TGCGCCAGCAGCTTGGGGACAGACCAAGAGACCCAGTACTTC. Its protein is CASSLGTDQETQYF. The whole variable domain, remainder taken from reference TRBV5-1 and TRBJ2-5, is KAGVTQTPRYLIKTRGQQVTLSCSPISGHRSVSWYQQTPGQGLQFLFEYFSETQRNKGNFPGRFSGRQFSNSRSEMNVSTLELGDSALYLCASSLGTDQETQYFGPGTRLLVL.